This paragraph covers one T cell receptor (beta chain) sequence. What it recognizes is unknown. As originally analysed: It was from CDR3 differences across clinicopathological groups that a distant-metastasis classifier for papillary thyroid cancer was built. TCRdb reanalyzed the PCR reads via MiXCR. None of the V and J calls come from the authors' own analysis; TCRdb made them. The profile shows about 69,000 clones, more than 13% of them singletons. Thyroid surgery was performed in patients who had received no treatment beforehand. V lost 2 bases and J lost 4; bases outside the gene matches: 13. Germline V CDR1 and CDR2: DFQATT, SNEGSKA (reference sequence). The CDR3 has 16 amino acids. This sample is part of a study of metastatic and nonmetastatic thyroid tumors. Whole-study results and caveats: In both blood and tumor samples, TCR beta diversity was reported significantly higher for malignant than benign nodules.

This TCR was sampled from a male donor with papillary thyroid cancer or a benign thyroid nodule (not recorded which). Some clones in this sample may be carry-over from other donors' samples. Sequencing was performed on blood. V gene TRBV20-1 combines with J gene TRBJ2-7; the match to TRBD2 covers 8 bases. The CDR3 sequence is CSARPDGLSGGYEQYF. The CDR3, as DNA: TGCAGTGCTAGACCCGATGGACTATCGGGAGGGTACGAGCAGTACTTC.